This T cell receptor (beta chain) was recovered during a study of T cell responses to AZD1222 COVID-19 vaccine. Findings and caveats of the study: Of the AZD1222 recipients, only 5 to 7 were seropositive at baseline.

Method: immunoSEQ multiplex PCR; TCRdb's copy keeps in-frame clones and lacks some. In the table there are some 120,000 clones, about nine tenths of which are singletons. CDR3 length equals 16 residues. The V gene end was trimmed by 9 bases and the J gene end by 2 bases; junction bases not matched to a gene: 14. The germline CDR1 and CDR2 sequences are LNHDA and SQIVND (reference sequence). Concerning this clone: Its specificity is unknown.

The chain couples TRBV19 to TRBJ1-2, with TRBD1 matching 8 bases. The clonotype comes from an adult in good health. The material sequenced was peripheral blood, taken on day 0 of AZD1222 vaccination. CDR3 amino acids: CARSRGQATINYGYTF. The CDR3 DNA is TGTGCCAGATCAAGGGGACAGGCGACAATAAACTATGGCTACACCTTC. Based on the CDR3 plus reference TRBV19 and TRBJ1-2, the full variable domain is DGGITQSPKYLFRKEGQNVTLSCEQNLNHDAMYWYRQDPGQGLRLIYYSQIVNDFQKGDIAEGYSVSREKKESFPLTVTSAQKNPTAFYLCARSRGQATINYGYTFGSGTRLTVV.